These T cell receptor beta chains were read from a single sample in a study of cytomegalovirus exposure and HLA in healthy donors. Using immunoSEQ multiplex PCR, the repertoire was profiled, and TCRdb retains in-frame clones only, with some absent. Of some 330,000 clones listed, roughly 85% are singletons. Sequenced sample: PBMCs. Source of these receptors: a woman aged 18-30 years in good health and CMV-seronegative. Both conserved end residues are part of each CDR3. A D gene is named only where the DNA matches it firmly. Size is stated for part of the rows, as once, few or many counts, or as a class when the clone is expanded.

j_call cdr3_length v_call clone_size d_call cdr3_nt cdr3_aa
TRBJ2-7 15 TRBV7-3 . TRBD1 TGTGCCAGCAGCTTAACGGGACAGGGGGGCCACGAGCAGTACTTC CASSLTGQGGHEQYF
TRBJ2-1 15 TRBV18 . TRBD2 TGTGCCAGCTCAAAGACCGGGACTAGCGGAAATGAGCAGTTCTTC CASSKTGTSGNEQFF
TRBJ2-7 14 TRBV4-2 . . TGTGCCAGCAGCCAAGACTCACAGGGCTACGAGCAGTACTTC CASSQDSQGYEQYF
TRBJ1-1 14 TRBV4-3 . TRBD1 TGCGCCAGCAGCTTCAGGGGGTGGGGTACTGAAGCTTTCTTT CASSFRGWGTEAFF
TRBJ1-2 15 TRBV6-5 . TRBD1 TGTGCCAGCAGTGGGGACAGGGATTTTTGGAAGGGCTACACCTTC CASSGDRDFWKGYTF
TRBJ1-2 13 TRBV19 . . TGTGCCAGTAGTTTGCGCAGGGGCGATGGCTACACCTTC CASSLRRGDGYTF
TRBJ2-2 13 TRBV7-2 . . TGTGCCAGCAGCTTAGTAGGGGGCGGGGAGCTGTTTTTT CASSLVGGGELFF
TRBJ1-1 16 TRBV25-1 . . TGTGCCAGCAGTGAGCATGTGCGGCAGCTAAACACTGAAGCTTTCTTT CASSEHVRQLNTEAFF
TRBJ2-7 14 TRBV15 . TRBD1 TGTGCCACCAGCAAAGGACAGGGAGCCTACGAGCAGTACTTC CATSKGQGAYEQYF
TRBJ2-3 19 TRBV9 . TRBD2 TGTGCCAGCAGCAAGAGGACTAGCGGGGGATCCCACCAAGGAGATACGCAGTATTTT CASSKRTSGGSHQGDTQYF
TRBJ1-1 12 TRBV28 . . TGTGCCAGCAGTCCGGCAGGGTTCGAAGCTTTCTTT CASSPAGFEAFF
TRBJ2-3 14 TRBV11-2 once TRBD2 TGTGCCAGCAGCCTAGCGGGAGGCACAGATACGCAGTATTTT CASSLAGGTDTQYF
TRBJ2-3 16 TRBV2 . TRBD2 TGTGCCAGCAGTGTTGGGGGACTAGCCATCCCAGATACGCAGTATTTT CASSVGGLAIPDTQYF
TRBJ1-2 17 TRBV9 once TRBD1 TGTGCCAGCAGCGCTCTTGGGGGACAGGAGGTGGTTGGTGGCTACACCTTC CASSALGGQEVVGGYTF
TRBJ2-1 16 TRBV9 . . TGTGCCAGCACCCTGGGAGCGGCCAGCTCCTACAATGAGCAGTTCTTC CASTLGAASSYNEQFF
TRBJ1-2 15 TRBV27 . TRBD1 TGTGCCAGCAGTCCAACCCCGGACAGGACCAATGGCTACACCTTC CASSPTPDRTNGYTF
TRBJ2-2 17 TRBV9 . TRBD2 TGTGCCAGCAGCGGTGGACTAGCGGGGTTTATTTCGGGGGAGCTGTTTTTT CASSGGLAGFISGELFF
TRBJ2-7 18 TRBV4-1 . TRBD2 TGCGCCAGCAGCCACCCCGGGAGGACTAGCGGGAGAGGGGGGGAGCAGTACTTC CASSHPGRTSGRGGEQYF
TRBJ1-2 14 TRBV6-5 . . TGTGCCAGCAGTTACTCGATAGAGGGTATTGGCTACACCTTC CASSYSIEGIGYTF
TRBJ1-4 15 TRBV4-2 . . TGTGCCAGCAGCCGAGACCAGGGGTTGGGTGAAAAACTGTTTTTT CASSRDQGLGEKLFF
TRBJ2-2 16 TRBV7-6 . . TGTGCCAGCAGTTCACAGGGACCGGCGAACACCGGGGAGCTGTTTTTT CASSSQGPANTGELFF
TRBJ2-7 19 TRBV27 . TRBD1 TGTGCCAGCAGTCCCCAACAGGGGGTGAGCCCCCTGAGCTCCTACGAGCAGTACTTC CASSPQQGVSPLSSYEQYF
TRBJ2-1 13 TRBV2 . TRBD2 TGTGCCAGCACCAAAACTAGCGGGCCCGAGCAGTTCTTC CASTKTSGPEQFF
TRBJ2-2 10 TRBV4-1 . . TGCGCCAGATATTGCGGGGAGCTGTTTTTT CARYCGELFF
TRBJ2-3 16 TRBV9 once TRBD2 TGTGCCAGCAGCGTAGAACTAGCGGGAGTGGCAGATACGCAGTATTTT CASSVELAGVADTQYF
TRBJ2-7 13 TRBV10-3 . . TGTGCCATCAGTGACGACTTCTCCTACGAGCAGTACTTC CAISDDFSYEQYF
TRBJ2-7 15 TRBV6-9 . TRBD2 TGTGCCAGCAGGACCCCTAGCGGGAGGCCAAACGAGCAGTACTTC CASRTPSGRPNEQYF
TRBJ1-4 15 TRBV5-1 . . TGCGCCAGCCGCGGCCACAGGGCAACTAATGAAAAACTGTTTTTT CASRGHRATNEKLFF
TRBJ2-5 12 TRBV7-8 . . TGTGCCAGCAGCTTAGAGAGATCGACCCAGTACTTC CASSLERSTQYF
TRBJ1-1 18 TRBV11-2 . . TGTGCCAGCAGCTTATTATTAAGGATAACAGGAGAAAACACTGAAGCTTTCTTT CASSLLLRITGENTEAFF
TRBJ1-1 14 TRBV18 . . TGTGCCAGCTCACCTCAGAACCGTAACACTGAAGCTTTCTTT CASSPQNRNTEAFF
TRBJ1-1 12 TRBV5-8 few . TGTGCCAGCAGCTTGGACAGGTCGAGGGCTTTCTTT CASSLDRSRAFF
TRBJ1-2 15 TRBV9 . TRBD1 TGTGCCAGCAGCGAAGAACCTCAGGGGGCAGGGGGCTACACCTTC CASSEEPQGAGGYTF
TRBJ1-4 14 TRBV5-1 . TRBD1 TGCGCCAGCAGCCCGACAGGGGATAATGAAAAACTGTTTTTT CASSPTGDNEKLFF
TRBJ2-7 14 TRBV5-6 . TRBD1 TGTGCCAGCAGCCCTACCGACAGGGTAAGGGAGCAGTACTTC CASSPTDRVREQYF
TRBJ1-2 13 TRBV28 . . TGTGCCAGCAGTGTGGCCAACCACTATGGCTACACCTTC CASSVANHYGYTF
TRBJ2-3 14 TRBV7-3 . . TGTGCCAGCAGCCCAGACAGTGGCACAGATACGCAGTATTTT CASSPDSGTDTQYF
TRBJ2-7 15 TRBV27 . . TGTGCCAGCAGCACCCCATCGCCGGCGGTTGGAGAGCAGTACTTC CASSTPSPAVGEQYF
TRBJ1-2 11 TRBV29-1 . . TGCAGCGTTGAAGGTGGGGCGGGCTACACCTTC CSVEGGAGYTF
TRBJ2-5 14 TRBV5-1 . . TGCGCCAGCAGCTCCCAGCAGGGCCAAGAGACCCAGTACTTC CASSSQQGQETQYF
TRBJ2-4 11 TRBV28 . . TGTGCCAGTGAGGGCAAAAACATTCAGTACTTC CASEGKNIQYF
TRBJ2-1 15 TRBV7-3 . . TGTGCCAGCAGCTTAAGCGGGAATTCCTACAATGAGCAGTTCTTC CASSLSGNSYNEQFF
TRBJ2-1 14 TRBV2 . TRBD2 TGTGCCAGCAGTTCTAGCGGATCCTACAATGAGCAGTTCTTC CASSSSGSYNEQFF
TRBJ2-1 14 TRBV9 . TRBD2 TGTGCCAGCAGCGTAGTGCGGGAGGGCAATGAGCAGTTCTTC CASSVVREGNEQFF
TRBJ1-2 15 TRBV27 . TRBD1 TGTGCCAGCAGTTTGACAGGGGCCGTTAACTATGGCTACACCTTC CASSLTGAVNYGYTF
TRBJ2-7 16 TRBV9 once TRBD2 TGTGCCAGCAGCCTTCGGGGAGCGGGGACGTCATCCGAGCAGTACTTC CASSLRGAGTSSEQYF
TRBJ1-3 15 TRBV18 . . TGTGCCAGCTCACCACCGAGCGGCTCTGGAAACACCATATATTTT CASSPPSGSGNTIYF
TRBJ1-2 17 TRBV28 . TRBD1 TGTGCCAGCAGTTTTCAATACGGGACAGCGACTAACTATGGCTACACCTTC CASSFQYGTATNYGYTF
TRBJ2-7 14 TRBV19 . TRBD1 TGTGCCAGTAGTATCACAGGGGGAGTCTACGAGCAGTACTTC CASSITGGVYEQYF
TRBJ1-1 17 TRBV4-3 . TRBD1 TGCGCCAGCAGCCAAGATCCTCAACCGACAGGGGACCCTGAAGCTTTCTTT CASSQDPQPTGDPEAFF
TRBJ2-7 14 TRBV6-1 . TRBD2 TGTGCCAGCAGTGGGGTGGGAGGGGTCTACGAGCAGTACTTC CASSGVGGVYEQYF